This TCR beta chain derives from a study of shared clonotypes between healthy human individuals. Study-level points and caveats: The sole specimen, blood, was sampled, and tissue repertoires likely differ.

As to this clone: Its specificity is not known.

V lost 2 bases to trimming and J lost 0 bases, with 14 bases between them. CDR1 is SGHVS, CDR2 FQNEAQ, per germline. The CDR3 contains 17 residues. Assay used: immunoSEQ multiplex PCR; TCRdb lists only in-frame clones, some missing. This table holds about half a million clones, over 70% found once. Each of the donors was a healthy adult who was HIV-negative and had not had a recent acute infection or vaccination. The chain uses TRBV7-8 and TRBJ2-1, with a possible D match to TRBD2 (5 bases). The receptor comes from a woman aged 40-49 years in good health. Some clones in this sample may be carry-over from other donors' samples. Material: PBMCs. CDR3 region: CASSLIPSADSYNEQFF. DNA of the CDR3: TGTGCCAGCAGCTTAATACCCTCAGCGGACTCCTACAATGAGCAGTTCTTC.